Included here is one T cell receptor beta chain sequence, with context. V lost 3 bases and J lost 6, with 9 bases in between. This CDR3 has 12 amino acids. In germline, CDR1 is MNHEY, CDR2 SMNVEV (reference sequence). The data derive from a study of control samples from healthy donors and cancer patients. Assay used: immunoSEQ multiplex PCR; TCRdb lists only in-frame clones, some missing. Among over 110,000 clones listed, more than 85% were seen once. The TCR was taken from a woman aged 25 to 45 in good health. Sequenced material: blood. The chain is built from TRBV27 and TRBJ2-7, with D tentatively TRBD1 (6 bases). CDR3: CASSFPQGEQYF. CDR3 nucleotide sequence: TGTGCCAGCAGTTTCCCACAGGGCGAGCAGTACTTC.